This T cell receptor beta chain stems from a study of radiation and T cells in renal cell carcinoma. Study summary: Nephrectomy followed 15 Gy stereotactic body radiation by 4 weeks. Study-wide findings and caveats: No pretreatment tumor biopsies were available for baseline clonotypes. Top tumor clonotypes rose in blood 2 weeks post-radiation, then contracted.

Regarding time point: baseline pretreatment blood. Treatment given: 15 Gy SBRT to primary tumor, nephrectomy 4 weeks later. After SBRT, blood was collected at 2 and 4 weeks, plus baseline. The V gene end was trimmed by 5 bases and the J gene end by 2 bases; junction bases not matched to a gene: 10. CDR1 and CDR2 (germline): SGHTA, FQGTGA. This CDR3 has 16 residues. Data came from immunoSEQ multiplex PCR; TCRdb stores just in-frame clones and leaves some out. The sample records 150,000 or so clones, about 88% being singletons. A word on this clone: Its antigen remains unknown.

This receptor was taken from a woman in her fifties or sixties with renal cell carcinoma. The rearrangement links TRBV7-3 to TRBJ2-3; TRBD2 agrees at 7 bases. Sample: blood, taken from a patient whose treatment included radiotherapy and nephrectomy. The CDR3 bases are TGTGCCAGCAGCCTTTCTTTGGGGGGGACCACAGATACGCAGTATTTT. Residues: CASSLSLGGTTDTQYF.